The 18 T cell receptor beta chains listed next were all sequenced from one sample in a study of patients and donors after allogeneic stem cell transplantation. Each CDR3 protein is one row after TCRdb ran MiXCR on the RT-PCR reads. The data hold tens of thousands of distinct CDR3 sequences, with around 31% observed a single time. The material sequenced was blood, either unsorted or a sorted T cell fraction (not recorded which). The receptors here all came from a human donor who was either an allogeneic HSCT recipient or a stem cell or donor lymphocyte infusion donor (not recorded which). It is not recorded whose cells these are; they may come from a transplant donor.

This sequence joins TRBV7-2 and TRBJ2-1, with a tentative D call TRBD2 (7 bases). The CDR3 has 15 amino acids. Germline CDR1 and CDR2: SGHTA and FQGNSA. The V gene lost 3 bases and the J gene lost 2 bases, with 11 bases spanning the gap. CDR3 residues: CASSFPGGPYNEQFF. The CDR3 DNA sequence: TGTGCCAGCAGCTTCCCGGGGGGCCCCTACAATGAGCAGTTCTTC.

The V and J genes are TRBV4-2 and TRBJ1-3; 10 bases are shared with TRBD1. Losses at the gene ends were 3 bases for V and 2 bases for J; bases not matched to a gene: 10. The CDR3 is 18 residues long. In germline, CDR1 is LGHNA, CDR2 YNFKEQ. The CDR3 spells CASSHATLGTGAGNTIYF. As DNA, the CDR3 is TGTGCCAGCAGCCACGCGACCCTCGGGACAGGGGCTGGAAACACCATATATTTT.

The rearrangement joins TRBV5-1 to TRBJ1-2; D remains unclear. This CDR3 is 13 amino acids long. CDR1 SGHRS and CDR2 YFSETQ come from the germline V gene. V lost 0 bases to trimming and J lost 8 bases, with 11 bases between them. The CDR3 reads CASSLGTRWGYTF. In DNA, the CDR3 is TGCGCCAGCAGCTTGGGGACGAGATGGGGCTACACCTTC. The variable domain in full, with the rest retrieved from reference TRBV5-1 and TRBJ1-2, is KAGVTQTPRYLIKTRGQQVTLSCSPISGHRSVSWYQQTPGQGLQFLFEYFSETQRNKGNFPGRFSGRQFSNSRSEMNVSTLELGDSALYLCASSLGTRWGYTFGSGTRLTVV.

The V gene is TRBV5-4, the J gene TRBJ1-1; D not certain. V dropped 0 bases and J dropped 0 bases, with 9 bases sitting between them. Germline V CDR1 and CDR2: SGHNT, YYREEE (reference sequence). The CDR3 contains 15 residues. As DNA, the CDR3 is TGTGCCAGCAGCTTGGCCCGACGGCTGAACACTGAAGCTTTCTTT. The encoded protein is CASSLARRLNTEAFF.

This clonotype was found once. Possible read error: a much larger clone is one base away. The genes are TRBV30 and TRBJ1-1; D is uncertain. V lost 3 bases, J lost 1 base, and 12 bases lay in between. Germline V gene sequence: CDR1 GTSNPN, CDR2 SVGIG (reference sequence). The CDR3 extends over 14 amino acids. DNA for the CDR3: TGTGCCTGGAGCTCCATGGTCCAGAACACTGAAGCTTTCTTT. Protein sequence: CAWSSMVQNTEAFF.

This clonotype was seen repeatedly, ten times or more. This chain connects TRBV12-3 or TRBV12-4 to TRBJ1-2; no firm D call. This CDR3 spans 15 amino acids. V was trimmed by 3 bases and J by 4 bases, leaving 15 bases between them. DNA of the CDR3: TGTGCCAGCAGTTTTGGAGGCCTAGTAGCCTATGGCTACACCTTC. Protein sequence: CASSFGGLVAYGYTF.

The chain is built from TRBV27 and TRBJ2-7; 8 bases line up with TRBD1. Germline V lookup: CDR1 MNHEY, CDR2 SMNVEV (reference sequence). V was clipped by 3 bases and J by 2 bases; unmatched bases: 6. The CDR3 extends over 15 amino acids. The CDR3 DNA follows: TGTGCCAGCAGTTTCCGACAGGGGTTAGCCTACGAGCAGTACTTC. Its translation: CASSFRQGLAYEQYF.

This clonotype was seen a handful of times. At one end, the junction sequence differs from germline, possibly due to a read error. The CDR3 coding sequence is TGCAGTGCTAGAGATCGGAGAGAGGAGGGTTCCTTT. Its translation is CSARDRREEGSF. This sequence joins TRBV20-1 and TRBJ1-1; no definite D call. This CDR3 spans 12 amino acids. CDR1 and CDR2 from the germline V gene are DFQATT and SNEGSKA (reference sequence).

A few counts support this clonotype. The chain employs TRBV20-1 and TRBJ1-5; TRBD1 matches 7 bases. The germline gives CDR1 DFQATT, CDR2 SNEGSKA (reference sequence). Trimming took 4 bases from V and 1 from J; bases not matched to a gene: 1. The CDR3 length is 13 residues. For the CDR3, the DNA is TGCAGTGCTAAGGGGGCCAGCAATCAGCCCCAGCATTTT. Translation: CSAKGASNQPQHF.

The CDR3: CASSPTGYAEAFF. The CDR3 bases are TGTGCCAGCAGCCCTACGGGATATGCTGAAGCTTTCTTT. The V gene is TRBV9, the J gene TRBJ1-1; D gene unclear. Germline V gene lookup returns CDR1 SGDLS and CDR2 YYNGEE. The CDR3 consists of 13 residues. Trimming took 4 bases from V and 6 from J, leaving 13 bases between them.

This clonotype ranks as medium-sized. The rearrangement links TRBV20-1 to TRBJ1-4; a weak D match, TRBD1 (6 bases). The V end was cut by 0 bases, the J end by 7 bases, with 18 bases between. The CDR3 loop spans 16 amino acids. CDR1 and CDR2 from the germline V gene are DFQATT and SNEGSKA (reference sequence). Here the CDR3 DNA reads TGCAGTGCTAGAGATTGGGTCGGGACAACTGCTGAAAAACTGTTTTTT. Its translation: CSARDWVGTTAEKLFF.

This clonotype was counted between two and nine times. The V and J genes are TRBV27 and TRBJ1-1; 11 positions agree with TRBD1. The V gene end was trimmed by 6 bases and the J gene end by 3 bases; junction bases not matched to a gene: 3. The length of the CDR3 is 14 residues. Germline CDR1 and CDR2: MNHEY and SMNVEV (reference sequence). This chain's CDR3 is CASRDRGLDTEAFF. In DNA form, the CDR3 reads TGTGCCAGCAGGGACAGGGGGCTGGACACTGAAGCTTTCTTT.

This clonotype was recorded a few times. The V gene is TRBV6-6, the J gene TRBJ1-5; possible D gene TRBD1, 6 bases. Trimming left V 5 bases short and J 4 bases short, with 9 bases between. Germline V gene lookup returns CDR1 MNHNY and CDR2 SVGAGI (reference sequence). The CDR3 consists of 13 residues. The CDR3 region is CASSLTGNQPQHF. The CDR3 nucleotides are TGTGCCAGCAGTCTTACAGGGAATCAGCCCCAGCATTTT.

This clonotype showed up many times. CDR3 amino acids: CASSLTEATEAFF. CDR3 nucleotide sequence: TGTGCCAGCAGCTTAACGGAAGCCACAGAAGCTTTCTTT. The chain carries TRBV7-3 and TRBJ1-1; D not resolved. CDR3 length equals 13 residues. Germline lookup yields CDR1 SGHTA and CDR2 FQGTGA. V lost 0 bases and J 8 bases, leaving 10 bases between the germline ends. The full variable domain, its missing parts supplied by reference TRBV7-3 and TRBJ1-1, is GAGVSQTPSNKVTEKGKYVELRCDPISGHTALYWYRQSLGQGPEFLIYFQGTGAADDSGLPNDRFFAVRPEGSVSTLKIQRTERGDSAVYLCASSLTEATEAFFGQGTRLTVV.

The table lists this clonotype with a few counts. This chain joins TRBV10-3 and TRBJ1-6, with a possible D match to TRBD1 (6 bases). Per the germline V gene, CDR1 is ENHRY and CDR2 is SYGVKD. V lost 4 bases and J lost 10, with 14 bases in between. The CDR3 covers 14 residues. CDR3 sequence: CAISAHDRLSPLHF. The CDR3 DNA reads TGTGCCATCAGTGCACATGACAGGTTATCACCCCTCCACTTT.

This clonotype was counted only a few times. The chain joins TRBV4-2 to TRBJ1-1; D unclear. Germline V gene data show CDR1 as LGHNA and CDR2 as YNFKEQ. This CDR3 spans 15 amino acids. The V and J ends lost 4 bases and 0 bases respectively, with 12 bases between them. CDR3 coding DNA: TGTGCCAGCAGCCCCCCCGGACGGGTGAACACTGAAGCTTTCTTT. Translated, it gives CASSPPGRVNTEAFF.

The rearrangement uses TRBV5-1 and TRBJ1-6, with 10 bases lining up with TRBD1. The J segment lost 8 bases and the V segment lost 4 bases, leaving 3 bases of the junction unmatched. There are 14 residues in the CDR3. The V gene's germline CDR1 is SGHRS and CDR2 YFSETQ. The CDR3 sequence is CASSPGQGYSPLHF. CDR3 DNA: TGCGCCAGCAGCCCGGGACAGGGGTATTCACCCCTCCACTTT.

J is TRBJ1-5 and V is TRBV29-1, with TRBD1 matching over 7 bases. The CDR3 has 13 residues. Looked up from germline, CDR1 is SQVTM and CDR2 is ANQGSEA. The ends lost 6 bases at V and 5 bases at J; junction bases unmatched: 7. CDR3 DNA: TGCAGCGTGACGACAGGGCCAGATCAGCCCCAGCATTTT. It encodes CSVTTGPDQPQHF.